These 12 T cell receptor beta chains share one sample of origin, sequenced in a study of blood T cell repertoires in COVID-19 (dated by TCRdb to between 2020 and 2021). The library was built by means of the immunoSEQ multiplex PCR assay. TCRdb retrieved this table from immuneACCESS and kept in-frame rearrangements only. Not all clones are present; in checked studies, unresolved V genes account for under half, and no reason is known for the remainder. This sample gives 230,000 or so clones in total; about 91% of them show up just once. The ten largest make up roughly 14% of the sample. Sequenced material: PBMCs or T cells enriched from blood (not recorded which). All receptors derive from a woman aged 50 to 60 with acute COVID-19.

This clone was seen once. One end of the junction fails to match germline, which may point to a read error. The chain uses TRBV18 and TRBJ2-7; TRBD1 aligns across 7 bases. This CDR3 comprises 18 residues. Germline CDR1 reads KGHSH; CDR2 reads LQKENI. The DNA for the CDR3 is TGTGCCAGCTCACTCTTCGAGAGGACAGGACGAGGGTCCTACGGGCAGTACTTC. Its translation is CASSLFERTGRGSYGQYF.

The chain carries TRBV6-6 and TRBJ1-2; 7 bases map to TRBD1. Germline lookup yields CDR1 MNHNY and CDR2 SVGAGI (reference sequence). CDR3 length: 14 residues. Losses at the gene ends were 5 bases for V and 6 bases for J; bases not matched to a gene: 9. The CDR3 loop is CASSNGQALDGYTF. In nucleotides, the CDR3 is TGTGCCAGCAGTAACGGACAGGCTCTGGATGGCTACACCTTC.

The chain is built from TRBV30 and TRBJ1-2; TRBD1 agrees at 7 bases. After removal of 2 bases from V and 0 bases from J, the junction contained 6 bases not matched to a gene. This CDR3 contains 15 residues. CDR1 GTSNPN and CDR2 SVGIG come from the germline V gene (reference sequence). Written as DNA, the CDR3 is TGTGCCTGGAGTAGGTATGGGACAGCTAACTATGGCTACACCTTC. It translates to CAWSRYGTANYGYTF.

V is TRBV11-2 and J is TRBJ2-5; 12 bases map to TRBD2. V gave up 4 bases and J gave up 4 bases; unmatched junction bases: 1. The germline V gene has CDR1 SGHAT and CDR2 FQNNGV. This CDR3 is built from 14 residues. The chain's CDR3 is CASSSGLAGETQYF. The CDR3 DNA is TGTGCCAGCAGCTCGGGACTAGCGGGAGAGACCCAGTACTTC.

The chain combines TRBV10-3 with TRBJ1-1; D is possibly TRBD1 (5 bases). The ends were cut back, 6 bases at V and 1 base at J, with 9 bases in the middle. The germline V gene has CDR1 ENHRY and CDR2 SYGVKD. The CDR3 has 13 amino acids. The CDR3 DNA reads TGTGCCATCAGAAAAGGACAGAACACTGAAGCTTTCTTT. Its protein product is CAIRKGQNTEAFF.

The chain recombines TRBV19 with TRBJ1-1, with D possibly being TRBD1 (5 bases). This CDR3 has 14 amino acids. Germline V gene sequence: CDR1 LNHDA, CDR2 SQIVND (reference sequence). Trimming left V 3 bases short and J 1 base short, with 9 bases between. CDR3 in DNA: TGTGCCAGTAGTATCTCCGGGGGGAACACTGAAGCTTTCTTT. The encoded protein is CASSISGGNTEAFF.

V usage is TRBV7-2 and J usage is TRBJ2-5; 12 bases are shared with TRBD1. V trimming: 5 bases; J trimming: 1 base; junction bases outside the gene matches: 11. Germline assignment: CDR1 SGHTA and CDR2 FQGNSA. The CDR3 sequence is 18 residues long. The CDR3 loop is CASSQGGTGGPPQETQYF. CDR3 coding DNA: TGTGCCAGCAGCCAAGGGGGGACAGGGGGCCCCCCCCAAGAGACCCAGTACTTC.

The chain couples TRBV13 to TRBJ1-1, with TRBD1 as a possible D gene (6 bases). The V gene lost 3 bases and the J gene lost 7 bases, with 9 bases spanning the gap. CDR1 PRHDT and CDR2 FYEKMQ come from the germline V gene (reference sequence). This CDR3 has 12 residues. The CDR3 region has the DNA TGTGCCAGCAGCTTCAGGGGTTTTGAAGCTTTCTTT. Translation gives CASSFRGFEAFF.

The sample holds a few counts of this clone. The V and J genes are TRBV7-9 and TRBJ1-3; no clear D gene. Trimming removed 1 base from V and 2 bases from J, with 6 bases in between. This CDR3 is built from 14 residues. CDR1 is SEHNR, CDR2 FQNEAQ, per germline (reference sequence). DNA for the CDR3: TGTGCCAGCAGCTTAGAATATGCTGGAAACACCATATATTTT. This sequence encodes CASSLEYAGNTIYF.

The rearrangement links TRBV4-2 to TRBJ2-3, with 7 bases aligning to TRBD2. Germline V lookup: CDR1 LGHNA, CDR2 YNFKEQ. CDR3 length equals 18 residues. The V segment lost 1 base and the J segment 4 bases; nucleotides outside the gene matches: 14. CDR3 nucleotides: TGTGCCAGCAGCCAAGGGACCCCCCGCGGGGGTGTGGCAGATACGCAGTATTTT. This codes for CASSQGTPRGGVADTQYF.

The V gene is TRBV2, the J gene TRBJ2-7, with TRBD2 as a possible D gene (5 bases). The CDR3 totals 15 residues. V was shortened by 6 bases and J by 3 bases, with 18 bases between the two germline ends. CDR1 and CDR2 (germline): SNHLY, FYNNEI. The CDR3 DNA is TGTGCCAGCAGCCCAGGTGGCGGGTTCGACTACGAGCAGTACTTC. This gives the protein CASSPGGGFDYEQYF.

V is TRBV7-6 and J is TRBJ2-5; no definite D call. Germline values: CDR1 SGHVS, CDR2 FNYEAQ. The V end lost 3 bases, the J end lost 3 bases, and 17 bases lay between the germline ends. The CDR3 loop spans 16 amino acids. The CDR3 is CASSLTPRLGEETQYF. The CDR3 DNA reads TGTGCCAGCAGCTTGACGCCTCGGTTGGGCGAAGAGACCCAGTACTTC.